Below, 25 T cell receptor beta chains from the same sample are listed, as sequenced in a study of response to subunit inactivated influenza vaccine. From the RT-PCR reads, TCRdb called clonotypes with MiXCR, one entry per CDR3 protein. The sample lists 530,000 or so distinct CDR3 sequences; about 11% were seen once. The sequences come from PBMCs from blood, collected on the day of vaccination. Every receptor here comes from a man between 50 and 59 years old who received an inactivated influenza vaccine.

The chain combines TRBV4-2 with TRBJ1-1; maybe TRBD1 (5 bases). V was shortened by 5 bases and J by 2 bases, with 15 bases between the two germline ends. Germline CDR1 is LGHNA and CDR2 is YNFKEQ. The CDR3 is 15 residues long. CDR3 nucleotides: TGTGCCAGCAGCAGAGAAGGGGAGGGAAACACTGAAGCTTTCTTT. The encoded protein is CASSREGEGNTEAFF.

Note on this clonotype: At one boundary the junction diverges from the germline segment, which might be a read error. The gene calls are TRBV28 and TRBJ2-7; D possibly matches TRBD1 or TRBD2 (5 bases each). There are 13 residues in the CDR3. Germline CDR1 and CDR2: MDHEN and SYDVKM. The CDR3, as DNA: TGTGCCAGCAGTCCCACCCAACGGGGCGTTGGGAAGTTC. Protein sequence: CASSPTQRGVGKF.

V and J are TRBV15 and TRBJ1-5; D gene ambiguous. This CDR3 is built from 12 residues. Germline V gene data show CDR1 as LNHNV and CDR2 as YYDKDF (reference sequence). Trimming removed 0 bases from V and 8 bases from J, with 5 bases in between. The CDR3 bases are TGTGCCACCAGCAGAGATTTCGAGCCCCAGCATTTT. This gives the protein CATSRDFEPQHF.

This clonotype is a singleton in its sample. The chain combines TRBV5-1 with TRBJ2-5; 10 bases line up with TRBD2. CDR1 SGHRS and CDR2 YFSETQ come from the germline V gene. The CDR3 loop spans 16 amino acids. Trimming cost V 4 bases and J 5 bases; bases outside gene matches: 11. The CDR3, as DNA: TGCGCCAGCAGCCCGAGGCCTAGCGGGAGATCGGAGACCCAGTACTTC. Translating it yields CASSPRPSGRSETQYF.

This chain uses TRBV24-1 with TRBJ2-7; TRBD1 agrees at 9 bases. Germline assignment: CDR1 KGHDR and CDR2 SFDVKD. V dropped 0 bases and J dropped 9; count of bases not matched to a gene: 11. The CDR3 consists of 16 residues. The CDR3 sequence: CATSDLPVGQGSRQYF. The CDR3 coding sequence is TGTGCCACCAGTGATTTGCCCGTAGGACAGGGGAGTCGGCAGTACTTC.

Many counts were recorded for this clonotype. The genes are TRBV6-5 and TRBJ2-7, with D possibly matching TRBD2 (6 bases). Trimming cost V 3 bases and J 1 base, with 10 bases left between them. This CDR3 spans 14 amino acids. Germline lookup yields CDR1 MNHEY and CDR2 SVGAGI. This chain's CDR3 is CASSYRGLSYEQYF. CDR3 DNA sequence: TGTGCCAGCAGTTATCGGGGACTTTCCTACGAGCAGTACTTC.

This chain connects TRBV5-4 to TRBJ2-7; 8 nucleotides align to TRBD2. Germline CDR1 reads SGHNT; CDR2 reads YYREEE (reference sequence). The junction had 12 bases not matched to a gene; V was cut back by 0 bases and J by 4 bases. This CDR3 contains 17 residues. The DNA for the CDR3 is TGTGCCAGCAGCTTGGGGGGCGGGGGGAATCTAGTATACGAGCAGTACTTC. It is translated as CASSLGGGGNLVYEQYF. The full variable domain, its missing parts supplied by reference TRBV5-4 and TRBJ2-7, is ETGVTQSPTHLIKTRGQQVTLRCSSQSGHNTVSWYQQALGQGPQFIFQYYREEENGRGNFPPRFSGLQFPNYSSELNVNALELDDSALYLCASSLGGGGNLVYEQYFGPGTRLTVT.

The CDR3 here is CASSRRDTEKLFF. The CDR3 DNA is TGCGCCAGCAGCCGCCGGGACACTGAAAAACTGTTTTTT. The gene calls are TRBV4-3 and TRBJ1-4; TRBD1 is a possible D gene (6 bases). The CDR3 totals 13 residues. Germline-derived CDR1 and CDR2 are LGHNA and YSLEER. The germline V and J ends were trimmed by 4 bases and 7 bases, with 10 bases remaining between them.

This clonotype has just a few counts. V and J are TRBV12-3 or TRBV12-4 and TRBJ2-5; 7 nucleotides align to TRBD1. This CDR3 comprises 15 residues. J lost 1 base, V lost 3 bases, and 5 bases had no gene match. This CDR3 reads CASSLKGQPQETQYF. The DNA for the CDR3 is TGTGCCAGCAGTTTGAAGGGACAGCCCCAAGAGACCCAGTACTTC.

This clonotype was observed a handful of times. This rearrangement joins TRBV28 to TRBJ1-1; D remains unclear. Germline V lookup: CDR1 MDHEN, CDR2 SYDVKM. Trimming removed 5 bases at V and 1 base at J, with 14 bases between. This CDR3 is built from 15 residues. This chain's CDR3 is CASSLSPVGNTEAFF. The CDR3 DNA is TGTGCCAGCAGTCTCTCTCCCGTGGGGAACACTGAAGCTTTCTTT.

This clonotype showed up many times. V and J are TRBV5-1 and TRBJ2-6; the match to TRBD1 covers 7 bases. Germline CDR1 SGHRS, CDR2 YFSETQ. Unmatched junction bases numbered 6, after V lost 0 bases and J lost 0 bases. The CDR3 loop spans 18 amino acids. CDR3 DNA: TGCGCCAGCAGCTTGGAGCCAGGGGGAAGCTCTGGGGCCAACGTCCTGACTTTC. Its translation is CASSLEPGGSSGANVLTF. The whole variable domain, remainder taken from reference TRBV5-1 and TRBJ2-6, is KAGVTQTPRYLIKTRGQQVTLSCSPISGHRSVSWYQQTPGQGLQFLFEYFSETQRNKGNFPGRFSGRQFSNSRSEMNVSTLELGDSALYLCASSLEPGGSSGANVLTFGAGSRLTVL.

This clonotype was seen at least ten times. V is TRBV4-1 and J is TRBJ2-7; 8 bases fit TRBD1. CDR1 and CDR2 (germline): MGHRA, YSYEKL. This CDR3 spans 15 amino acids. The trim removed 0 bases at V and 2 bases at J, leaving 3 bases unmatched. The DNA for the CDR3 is TGCGCCAGCAGCCAAGAGGGACAGGCGACCTACGAGCAGTACTTC. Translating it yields CASSQEGQATYEQYF.

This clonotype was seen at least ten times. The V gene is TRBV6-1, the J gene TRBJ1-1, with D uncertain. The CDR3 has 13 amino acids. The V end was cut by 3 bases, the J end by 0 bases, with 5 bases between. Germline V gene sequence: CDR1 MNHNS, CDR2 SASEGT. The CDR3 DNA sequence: TGTGCCAGCAGTGAGAGCATGAACACTGAAGCTTTCTTT. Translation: CASSESMNTEAFF.

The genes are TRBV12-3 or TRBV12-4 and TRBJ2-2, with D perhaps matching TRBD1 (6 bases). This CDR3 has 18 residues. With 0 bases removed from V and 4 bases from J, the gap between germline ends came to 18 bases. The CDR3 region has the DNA TGTGCCAGCAGTTTAGCGCGGACAGACAAACTAACCACCGGGGAGCTGTTTTTT. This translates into CASSLARTDKLTTGELFF.

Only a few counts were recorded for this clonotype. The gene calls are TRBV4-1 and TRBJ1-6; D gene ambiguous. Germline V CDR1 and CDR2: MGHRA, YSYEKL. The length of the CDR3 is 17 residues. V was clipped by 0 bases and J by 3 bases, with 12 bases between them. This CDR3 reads CASSQDVPSSYNSPLHF. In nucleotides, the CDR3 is TGCGCCAGCAGCCAAGATGTCCCGTCGAGCTATAATTCACCCCTCCACTTT.

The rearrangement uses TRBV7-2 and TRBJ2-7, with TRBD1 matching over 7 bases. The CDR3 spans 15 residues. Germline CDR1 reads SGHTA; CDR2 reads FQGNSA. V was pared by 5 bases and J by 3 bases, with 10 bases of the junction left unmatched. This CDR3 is CASSLTRGSGYEQYF. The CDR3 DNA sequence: TGTGCCAGCAGCCTAACCAGGGGGAGTGGCTACGAGCAGTACTTC.

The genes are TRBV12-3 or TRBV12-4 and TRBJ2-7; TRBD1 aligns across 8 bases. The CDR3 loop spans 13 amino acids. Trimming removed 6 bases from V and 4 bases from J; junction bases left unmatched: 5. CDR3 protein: CASRRQGWYEQYF. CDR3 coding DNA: TGTGCCAGCAGGCGACAGGGGTGGTACGAGCAGTACTTC.

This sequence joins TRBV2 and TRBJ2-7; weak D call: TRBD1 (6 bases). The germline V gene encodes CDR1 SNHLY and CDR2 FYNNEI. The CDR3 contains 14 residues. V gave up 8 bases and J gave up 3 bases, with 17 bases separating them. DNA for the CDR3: TGTGCCAGCCGCCGGACAGTTTTCTTCTACGAGCAGTACTTC. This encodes CASRRTVFFYEQYF. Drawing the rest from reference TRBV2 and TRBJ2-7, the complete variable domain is EPEVTQTPSHQVTQMGQEVILRCVPISNHLYFYWYRQILGQKVEFLVSFYNNEISEKSEIFDDQFSVERPDGSNFTLKIRSTKLEDSAMYFCASRRTVFFYEQYFGPGTRLTVT.

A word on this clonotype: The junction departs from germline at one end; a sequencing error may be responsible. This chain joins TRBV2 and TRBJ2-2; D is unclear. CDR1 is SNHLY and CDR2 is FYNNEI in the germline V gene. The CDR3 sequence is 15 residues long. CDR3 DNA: TGTGCCAACAGAATAACTGGAACGAACGCCGGGGAGCTGTTTTTT. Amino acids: CANRITGTNAGELFF.

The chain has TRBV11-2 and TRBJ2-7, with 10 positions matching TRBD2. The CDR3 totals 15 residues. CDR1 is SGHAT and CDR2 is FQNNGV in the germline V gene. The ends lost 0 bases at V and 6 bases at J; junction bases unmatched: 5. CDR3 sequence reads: CASSLELAGTSEQYF. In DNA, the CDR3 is TGTGCCAGCAGCTTAGAACTAGCGGGGACCTCCGAGCAGTACTTC.

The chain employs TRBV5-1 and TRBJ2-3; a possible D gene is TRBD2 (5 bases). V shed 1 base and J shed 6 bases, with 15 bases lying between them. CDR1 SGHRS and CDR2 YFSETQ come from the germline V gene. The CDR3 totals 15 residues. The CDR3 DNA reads TGCGCCAGCAGCTTGTCTGGGCGCCCGGGGGATACGCAGTATTTT. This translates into CASSLSGRPGDTQYF.

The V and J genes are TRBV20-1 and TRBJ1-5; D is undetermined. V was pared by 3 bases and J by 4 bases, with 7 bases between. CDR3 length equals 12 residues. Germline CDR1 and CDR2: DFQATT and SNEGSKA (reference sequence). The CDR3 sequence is CSARSGNQPQHF. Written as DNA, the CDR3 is TGCAGTGCTAGGAGCGGAAATCAGCCCCAGCATTTT.

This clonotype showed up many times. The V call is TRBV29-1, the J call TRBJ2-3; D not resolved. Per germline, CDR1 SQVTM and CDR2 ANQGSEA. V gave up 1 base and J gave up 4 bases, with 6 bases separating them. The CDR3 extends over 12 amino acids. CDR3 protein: CSVEGRADTQYF. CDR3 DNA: TGCAGCGTTGAAGGGAGAGCAGATACGCAGTATTTT.

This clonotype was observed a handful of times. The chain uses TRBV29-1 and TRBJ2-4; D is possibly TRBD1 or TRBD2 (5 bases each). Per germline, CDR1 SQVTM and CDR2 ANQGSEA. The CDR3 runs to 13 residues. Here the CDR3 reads CSVVGARGNIQYF. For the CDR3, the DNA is TGCAGTGTCGTGGGAGCTAGGGGAAACATTCAGTACTTC.

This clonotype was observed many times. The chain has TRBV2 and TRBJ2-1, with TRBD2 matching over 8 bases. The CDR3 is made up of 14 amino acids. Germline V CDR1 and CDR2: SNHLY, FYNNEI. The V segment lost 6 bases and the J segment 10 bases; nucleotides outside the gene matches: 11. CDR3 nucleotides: TGTGCCAGCAGGCCGATCGCGGGGGGTCTAGAGCAGTTCTTC. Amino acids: CASRPIAGGLEQFF.